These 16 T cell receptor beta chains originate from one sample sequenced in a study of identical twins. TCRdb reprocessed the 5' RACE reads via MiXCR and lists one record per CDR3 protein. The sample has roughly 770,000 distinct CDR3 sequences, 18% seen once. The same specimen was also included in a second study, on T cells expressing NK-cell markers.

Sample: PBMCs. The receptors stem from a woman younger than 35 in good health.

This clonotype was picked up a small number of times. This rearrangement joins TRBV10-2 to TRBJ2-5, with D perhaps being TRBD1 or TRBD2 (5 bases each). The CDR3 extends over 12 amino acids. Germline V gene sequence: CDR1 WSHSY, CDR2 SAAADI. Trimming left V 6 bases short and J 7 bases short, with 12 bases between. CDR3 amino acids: CASSEGSGTQYF. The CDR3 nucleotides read TGCGCCAGCAGCGAGGGGTCAGGGACCCAGTACTTC.

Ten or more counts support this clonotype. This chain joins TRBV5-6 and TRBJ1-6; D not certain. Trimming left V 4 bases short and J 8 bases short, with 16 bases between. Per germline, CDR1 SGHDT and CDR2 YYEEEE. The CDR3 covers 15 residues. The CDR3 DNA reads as TGTGCCAGCAGCCCGGGCCGGGCCTCCTATTCACCCCTCCACTTT. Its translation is CASSPGRASYSPLHF.

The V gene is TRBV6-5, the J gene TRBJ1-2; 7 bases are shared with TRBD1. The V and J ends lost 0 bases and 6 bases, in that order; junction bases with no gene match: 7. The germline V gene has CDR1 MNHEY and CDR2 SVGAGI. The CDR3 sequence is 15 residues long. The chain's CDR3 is CASSYSIGGGDGYTF. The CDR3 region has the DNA TGTGCCAGCAGTTACTCGATTGGAGGGGGCGATGGCTACACCTTC.

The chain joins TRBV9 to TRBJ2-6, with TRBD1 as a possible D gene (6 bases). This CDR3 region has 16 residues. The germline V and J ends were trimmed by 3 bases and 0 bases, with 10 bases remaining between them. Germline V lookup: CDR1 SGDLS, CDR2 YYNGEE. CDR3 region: CASSERGHSGANVLTF. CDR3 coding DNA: TGTGCCAGCAGCGAGAGGGGACACTCTGGGGCCAACGTCCTGACTTTC. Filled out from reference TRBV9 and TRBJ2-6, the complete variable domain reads DSGVTQTPKHLITATGQRVTLRCSPRSGDLSVYWYQQSLDQGLQFLIQYYNGEERAKGNILERFSAQQFPDLHSELNLSSLELGDSALYFCASSERGHSGANVLTFGAGSRLTVL.

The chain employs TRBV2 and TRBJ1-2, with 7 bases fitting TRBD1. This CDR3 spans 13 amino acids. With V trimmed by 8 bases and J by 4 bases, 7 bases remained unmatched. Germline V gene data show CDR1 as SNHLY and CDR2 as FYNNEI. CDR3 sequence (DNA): TGTGCCAGCGTAACGACAGGGATCTATGGCTACACCTTC. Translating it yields CASVTTGIYGYTF.

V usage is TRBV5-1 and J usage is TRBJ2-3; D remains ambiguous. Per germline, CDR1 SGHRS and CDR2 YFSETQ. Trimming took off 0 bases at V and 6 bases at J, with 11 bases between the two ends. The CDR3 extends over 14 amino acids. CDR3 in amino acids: CASSLGLVDDTQYF. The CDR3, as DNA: TGCGCCAGCAGCTTGGGGCTAGTAGACGATACGCAGTATTTT.

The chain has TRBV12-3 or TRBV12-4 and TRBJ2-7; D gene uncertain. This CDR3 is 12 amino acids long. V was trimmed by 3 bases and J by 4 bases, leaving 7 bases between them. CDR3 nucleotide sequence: TGTGCCAGCAGTTTTAACGTTTACGAGCAGTACTTC. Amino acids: CASSFNVYEQYF.

CDR3 DNA sequence: TGTGCCAGCAGCTACCAGGACAGGGGCAATGAGCAGTTCTTC. It encodes CASSYQDRGNEQFF. V gene TRBV7-2 combines with J gene TRBJ2-1; TRBD1 matches 9 bases. Trimming at V came to 4 bases and at J to 6 bases, leaving 4 bases not matched to a gene. CDR3 length: 14 amino acids. Germline loops: CDR1 SGHTA, CDR2 FQGNSA.

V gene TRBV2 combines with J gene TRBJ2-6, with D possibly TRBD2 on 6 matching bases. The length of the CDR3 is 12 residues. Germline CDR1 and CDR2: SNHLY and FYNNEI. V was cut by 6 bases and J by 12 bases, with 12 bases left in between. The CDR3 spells CASSLRDSVLTF. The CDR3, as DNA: TGTGCCAGCAGCCTCCGGGACTCCGTCCTGACTTTC.

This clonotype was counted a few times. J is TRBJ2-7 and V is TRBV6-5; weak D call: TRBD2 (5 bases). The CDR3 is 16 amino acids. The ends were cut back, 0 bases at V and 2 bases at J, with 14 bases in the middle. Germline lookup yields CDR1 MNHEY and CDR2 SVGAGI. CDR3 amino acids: CASSYSTSSGTYEQYF. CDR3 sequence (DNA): TGTGCCAGCAGTTACTCGACATCCTCGGGGACCTACGAGCAGTACTTC.

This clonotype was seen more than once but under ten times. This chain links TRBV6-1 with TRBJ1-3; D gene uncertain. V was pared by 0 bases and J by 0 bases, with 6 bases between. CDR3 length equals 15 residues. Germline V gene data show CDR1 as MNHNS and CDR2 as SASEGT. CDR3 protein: CASSEAGVSGNTIYF. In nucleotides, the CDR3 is TGTGCCAGCAGTGAAGCTGGGGTCTCTGGAAACACCATATATTTT.

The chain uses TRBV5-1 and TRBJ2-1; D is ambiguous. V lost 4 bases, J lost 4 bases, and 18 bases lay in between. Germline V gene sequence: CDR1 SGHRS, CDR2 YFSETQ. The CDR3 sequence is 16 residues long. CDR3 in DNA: TGCGCCAGCAGCCTGGAACCTACGTCGCCGTACAATGAGCAGTTCTTC. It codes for CASSLEPTSPYNEQFF.

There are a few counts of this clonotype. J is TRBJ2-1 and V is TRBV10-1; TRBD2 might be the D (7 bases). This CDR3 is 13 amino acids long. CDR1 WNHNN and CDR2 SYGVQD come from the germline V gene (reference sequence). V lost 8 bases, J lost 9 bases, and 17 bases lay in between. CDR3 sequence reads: CASSTGTGGEQFF. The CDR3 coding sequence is TGCGCCAGCTCAACAGGGACGGGGGGTGAGCAGTTCTTC.

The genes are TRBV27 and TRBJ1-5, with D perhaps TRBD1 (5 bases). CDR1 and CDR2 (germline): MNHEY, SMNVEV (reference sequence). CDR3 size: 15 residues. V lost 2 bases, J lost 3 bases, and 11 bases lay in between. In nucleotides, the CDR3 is TGTGCCAGCAGTTTACGGGCAGGGTTCAATCAGCCCCAGCATTTT. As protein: CASSLRAGFNQPQHF.

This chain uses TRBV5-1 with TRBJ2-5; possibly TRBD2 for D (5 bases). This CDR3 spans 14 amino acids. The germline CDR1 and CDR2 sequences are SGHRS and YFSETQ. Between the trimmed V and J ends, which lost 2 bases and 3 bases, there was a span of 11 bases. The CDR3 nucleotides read TGCGCCAGCAGCTTATCCGGGGTTAAAGAGACCCAGTACTTC. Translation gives CASSLSGVKETQYF.

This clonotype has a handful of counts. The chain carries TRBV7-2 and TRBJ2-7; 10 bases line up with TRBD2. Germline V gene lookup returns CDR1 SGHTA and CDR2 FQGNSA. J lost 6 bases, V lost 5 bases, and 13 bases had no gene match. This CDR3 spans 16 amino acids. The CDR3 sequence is CASSPIGLAVSPEQYF. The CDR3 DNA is TGTGCCAGCAGCCCAATTGGACTAGCGGTATCCCCCGAGCAGTACTTC.